Each of the 30 T cell receptor beta chains below was sequenced from the same sample in a study of Graves' ophthalmopathy and Graves' hyperthyroidism. As the template, RNA transcripts were used to amplify TCR beta CDR3 regions. The library came from an HTBI-primed first-round RT-PCR and a second-round multiplex PCR. TCRdb reprocessed the multiplex PCR reads via MiXCR and lists one record per CDR3 protein. This table holds hundreds of thousands of distinct CDR3 sequences, 20% to 25% found once. What was sequenced was peripheral blood. Receptor source: a woman between 18 and 29 years old with stable Graves' hyperthyroidism. Some clones in this sample may be carry-over from other donors' samples.

This clonotype has ten or more counts. V is TRBV12-3 or TRBV12-4 and J is TRBJ2-7, with D maybe TRBD1 (6 bases). The V and J ends lost 5 bases and 3 bases respectively, with 14 bases between them. The CDR3 runs to 14 residues. The CDR3 loop is CASSPSGTSYEQYF. As DNA, the CDR3 is TGTGCCAGCAGTCCCTCCGGGACAAGCTACGAGCAGTACTTC.

The chain recombines TRBV12-3 or TRBV12-4 with TRBJ1-1, with unresolved D. Trimming cost V 0 bases and J 7 bases, with 9 bases left between them. This CDR3 is 13 amino acids long. For the CDR3, the DNA is TGTGCCAGCAGTTTAGCGCTAAATAGTGAAGCTTTCTTT. Protein: CASSLALNSEAFF.

This clonotype was seen many times. The chain has TRBV12-3 or TRBV12-4 and TRBJ1-2; the match to TRBD1 covers 8 bases. CDR3 length: 14 amino acids. Trimming took 5 bases from V and 4 from J; bases not matched to a gene: 6. CDR3 loop: CASSPMDRVYGYTF. DNA for the CDR3: TGTGCCAGCAGTCCGATGGACAGGGTCTATGGCTACACCTTC.

This clonotype came up a few times. V gene TRBV12-3 or TRBV12-4 combines with J gene TRBJ1-1, with unresolved D. The CDR3 extends over 15 amino acids. Trimming removed 3 bases from V and 0 bases from J, with 11 bases in between. CDR3 sequence reads: CASSFGVFMNTEAFF. The CDR3 DNA is TGTGCCAGCAGTTTCGGGGTATTCATGAACACTGAAGCTTTCTTT.

This clonotype was recorded a few times. V and J are TRBV6-1 and TRBJ2-5, with D perhaps given as TRBD1 or TRBD2 (5 bases each). Germline lookup yields CDR1 MNHNS and CDR2 SASEGT. This CDR3 is 14 amino acids long. Trimming shortened V by 6 bases and J by 5 bases, and 16 bases separated the two germline ends. The CDR3 region is CASSRDPQEETQYF. The CDR3 region has the DNA TGTGCCAGCAGCCGGGACCCCCAAGAGGAGACCCAGTACTTC.

This clonotype was counted ten times or more. The rearrangement uses TRBV4-2 and TRBJ2-5; 8 nucleotides match TRBD1. CDR1 is LGHNA and CDR2 is YNFKEQ in the germline V gene. The CDR3 spans 15 residues. The V and J ends lost 2 bases and 1 base, in that order; junction bases with no gene match: 3. The CDR3 bases are TGTGCCAGCAGCCAACAGACAGGGGTCCAAGAGACCCAGTACTTC. It codes for CASSQQTGVQETQYF.

In its sample, this clonotype was seen many times. The chain recombines TRBV20-1 with TRBJ1-2; TRBD1 is a possible D gene (5 bases). Per the germline V gene, CDR1 is DFQATT and CDR2 is SNEGSKA (reference sequence). The V end was cut by 3 bases, the J end by 4 bases, with 9 bases between. The CDR3 contains 12 residues. The CDR3 sequence is CSARGPTYGYTF. Written as DNA, the CDR3 is TGCAGTGCTAGGGGACCGACCTATGGCTACACCTTC.

This clonotype has at least ten counts. The chain is built from TRBV27 and TRBJ1-2; TRBD1 might be the D (5 bases). V was shortened by 2 bases and J by 4 bases, with 14 bases between the two germline ends. The CDR3 spans 15 residues. The germline V gene encodes CDR1 MNHEY and CDR2 SMNVEV (reference sequence). The CDR3 nucleotides are TGTGCCAGCAGTTTAAAAGGGGCGCCTGGCTATGGCTACACCTTC. Translation gives CASSLKGAPGYGYTF.

This clonotype was counted at least ten times. J is TRBJ1-2 and V is TRBV5-1; 9 bases are a match to TRBD1. This CDR3 contains 14 residues. With 1 base clipped from V and 8 bases from J, the junction kept 6 bases outside the gene matches. CDR1 is SGHRS and CDR2 is YFSETQ in the germline V gene. The CDR3: CASSLPGTGFGYTF. The CDR3, as DNA: TGCGCCAGCAGCTTGCCCGGGACAGGGTTCGGCTACACCTTC.

This clonotype showed up many times. The chain uses TRBV6-5 and TRBJ2-7, with a possible D match to TRBD2 (5 bases). CDR3 length: 14 amino acids. Per germline, CDR1 MNHEY and CDR2 SVGAGI. V lost 8 bases to trimming and J lost 1 base, with 15 bases between them. The DNA of the CDR3 is TGTGCCAGCGTATGCGTAGCGAGTTCCTACGAGCAGTACTTC. This encodes CASVCVASSYEQYF.

Many counts were recorded for this clonotype. The chain combines TRBV12-3 or TRBV12-4 with TRBJ1-1; the D gene is possibly TRBD1 (6 bases). Trimming cost V 6 bases and J 6 bases, with 17 bases left between them. This CDR3 comprises 14 residues. The CDR3: CASSPQTGSSEAFF. CDR3 sequence (DNA): TGTGCCAGCAGCCCCCAGACAGGCAGCTCTGAAGCTTTCTTT.

This clonotype was detected ten times or more. CDR3 region: CASSRDNMNTEAFF. CDR3 DNA: TGTGCCAGCAGTAGGGACAACATGAACACTGAAGCTTTCTTT. The J gene is TRBJ1-1, the V gene TRBV12-3 or TRBV12-4, with D tentatively TRBD1 (6 bases). Deletions cut 5 bases from V and 0 bases from J, with 10 bases between. The CDR3 contains 14 residues.

This clonotype turned up a few times. The rearrangement joins TRBV6-1 to TRBJ2-7; tentatively, D is TRBD1 (5 bases). V lost 5 bases, J lost 4 bases, and 9 bases lay in between. Looked up from germline, CDR1 is MNHNS and CDR2 is SASEGT. This CDR3 has 12 amino acids. The CDR3 here is CASSPRQYEQYF. CDR3 DNA sequence: TGTGCCAGCAGTCCGCGACAGTACGAGCAGTACTTC.

This clonotype was recorded at least ten times. This chain links TRBV19 with TRBJ2-7; D might be TRBD1 or TRBD2, each matching 6 bases. The CDR3 runs 14 residues. Germline CDR1 and CDR2: LNHDA and SQIVND (reference sequence). The V end was cut by 6 bases, the J end by 4 bases, with 16 bases between. As DNA, the CDR3 is TGTGCCAGTAGGTCCGGGGGCGCGAGGTACGAGCAGTACTTC. Its translation is CASRSGGARYEQYF.

As concerns this clonotype: A much larger clonotype is one base distant, so this may be a read error. Because the CDR3 is missing its conserved closing phenylalanine or tryptophan, this is likely a read error. This rearrangement joins TRBV30 to TRBJ1-1; 9 nucleotides align to TRBD1. The ends lost 3 bases at V and 0 bases at J; junction bases unmatched: 2. Germline V CDR1 and CDR2: GTSNPN, SVGIG (reference sequence). This CDR3 region has 14 residues. CDR3 sequence (DNA): TGTGCCTGGAGGACAGGGGGAATGAACACTGAAGCTTTCATT. Its translation is CAWRTGGMNTEAFI.

This clonotype was detected many times. The chain couples TRBV28 to TRBJ2-7; 10 positions match TRBD1. The V gene's germline CDR1 is MDHEN and CDR2 SYDVKM. The CDR3 runs 16 residues. J lost 1 base, V lost 7 bases, and 10 bases had no gene match. The DNA for the CDR3 is TGTGCCAGCAAAAACTCCGGGACAGGGGATTCCTACGAGCAGTACTTC. Protein sequence: CASKNSGTGDSYEQYF.

The table lists this clonotype with many counts. The J gene is TRBJ2-7, the V gene TRBV5-4; 7 bases are a match to TRBD1. Germline CDR1 is SGHNT and CDR2 is YYREEE (reference sequence). The CDR3 has 14 residues. Trimming at V came to 4 bases and at J to 4 bases, leaving 8 bases not matched to a gene. The CDR3 loop is CASSPGTDIYEQYF. The DNA of the CDR3 is TGTGCCAGCAGCCCCGGGACAGACATATACGAGCAGTACTTC.

V gene TRBV3-1 combines with J gene TRBJ1-2; no clear D. V was cut by 0 bases and J by 8 bases, with 13 bases left in between. The CDR3 has 14 amino acids. CDR1 is LGHDT, CDR2 YNNKEL, per germline (reference sequence). For the CDR3, the DNA is TGTGCCAGCAGCCAAGATTTGGGTTTTAGGGGCTACACCTTC. This gives the protein CASSQDLGFRGYTF.

This clonotype was found many times. The chain has TRBV6-1 and TRBJ2-7; D perhaps matches TRBD1 (6 bases). With 6 bases removed from V and 6 bases from J, the gap between germline ends came to 15 bases. The CDR3 contains 13 residues. Germline assignment: CDR1 MNHNS and CDR2 SASEGT. CDR3 protein: CASSPYPRGEQYF. The CDR3 DNA sequence: TGTGCCAGCAGCCCTTACCCCAGGGGCGAGCAGTACTTC.

Of note for this clonotype: A much larger clone is a single base away; this may be a read error. The chain recombines TRBV6-5 with TRBJ1-3, with D tentatively TRBD1 (5 bases). The CDR3 loop spans 16 amino acids. CDR1 is MNHEY and CDR2 is SVGAGI in the germline V gene. The DNA for the CDR3 is TGTGCCAGCAGTTACTCCGGGGGGACTTCTGGAAACACCCTATATTTT. It is translated as CASSYSGGTSGNTLYF.

As concerns this clonotype: This clone may be a read error of a much larger clone one base away. This is likely a read error, given that the CDR3 carries no conserved phenylalanine or tryptophan at its end. This chain uses TRBV28 with TRBJ1-2; weak D call: TRBD1 (6 bases). Trimming removed 4 bases from V and 7 bases from J, with 10 bases in between. CDR1 and CDR2 from the germline V gene are MDHEN and SYDVKM. The CDR3 contains 12 residues. The CDR3: CASSSPGVGYTY. The DNA for the CDR3 is TGTGCCAGCAGTTCCCCAGGGGTTGGCTACACCTAC.

This CDR3 reads CSVEYGVAGGEQYF. CDR3 DNA sequence: TGCAGCGTTGAATACGGCGTAGCGGGGGGCGAGCAGTACTTC. The rearrangement links TRBV29-1 to TRBJ2-7; 10 nucleotides agree with TRBD2. The J segment lost 6 bases and the V segment lost 2 bases, leaving 7 bases of the junction unmatched. CDR1 is SQVTM, CDR2 ANQGSEA, per germline. The CDR3 has 14 amino acids.

This clonotype has just a few counts. V and J are TRBV4-2 and TRBJ1-6; unclear D gene. V lost 0 bases, J lost 0 bases, and 6 bases lay in between. CDR1 LGHNA and CDR2 YNFKEQ come from the germline V gene. The CDR3 runs 16 residues. For the CDR3, the DNA is TGTGCCAGCAGCCAAGAGGAGAGCTCCTATAATTCACCCCTCCACTTT. The encoded protein is CASSQEESSYNSPLHF.

Many counts were recorded for this clonotype. V is TRBV5-1 and J is TRBJ2-7; 7 bases fit TRBD1. Germline V gene sequence: CDR1 SGHRS, CDR2 YFSETQ. This CDR3 comprises 13 residues. J lost 4 bases, V lost 4 bases, and 5 bases had no gene match. As DNA, the CDR3 is TGCGCCAGCAGCCACGACAGGGAATACGAGCAGTACTTC. Translating it yields CASSHDREYEQYF. The full variable domain, its missing parts supplied by reference TRBV5-1 and TRBJ2-7, is KAGVTQTPRYLIKTRGQQVTLSCSPISGHRSVSWYQQTPGQGLQFLFEYFSETQRNKGNFPGRFSGRQFSNSRSEMNVSTLELGDSALYLCASSHDREYEQYFGPGTRLTVT.

This clonotype was detected many times. The V call is TRBV20-1, the J call TRBJ2-5, with D perhaps assigned TRBD1 or TRBD2 (5 bases each). Germline CDR1 reads DFQATT; CDR2 reads SNEGSKA (reference sequence). The CDR3 covers 16 residues. Deletions cut 2 bases from V and 4 bases from J, with 20 bases between. The CDR3: CSARPPFGRGAETQYF. The CDR3 region has the DNA TGCAGTGCTAGACCCCCATTTGGGAGAGGGGCAGAGACCCAGTACTTC.

This clonotype was seen ten or more times. The V gene is TRBV6-1, the J gene TRBJ2-7; D perhaps matches TRBD2 (6 bases). The CDR3 is 14 residues long. Per the germline V gene, CDR1 is MNHNS and CDR2 is SASEGT. V lost 8 bases and J 3 bases, leaving 17 bases between the germline ends. For the CDR3, the DNA is TGTGCCAGCCCCTCGACCCGGGGGAGCTACGAGCAGTACTTC. Protein sequence: CASPSTRGSYEQYF.

The chain joins TRBV6-5 to TRBJ1-2, with 9 bases that match TRBD1. CDR1 is MNHEY, CDR2 SVGAGI, per germline. This CDR3 is 15 amino acids long. With 2 bases clipped from V and 7 bases from J, the junction kept 8 bases outside the gene matches. In nucleotides, the CDR3 is TGTGCCAGCAGTTACACCGAACAGGGGGCGCTTGGCTACACCTTC. It yields the protein CASSYTEQGALGYTF.

The sample holds many counts of this clonotype. One end of the junction does not line up with germline, which may come from a read error. The V call is TRBV5-1, the J call TRBJ1-1, with 7 positions matching TRBD1. From germline, CDR1 is SGHRS and CDR2 YFSETQ. The CDR3 extends over 13 amino acids. CDR3 coding DNA: TGTGCCAGCAGTGGACAGGAGAACACTGAAGCTTTCTTT. It codes for CASSGQENTEAFF.

The chain joins TRBV28 to TRBJ2-7; 10 nucleotides agree with TRBD1. The CDR3 is 17 residues long. J was trimmed by 3 bases and V by 4 bases; bases with no gene match: 12. Germline CDR1 reads MDHEN; CDR2 reads SYDVKM. This CDR3 reads CASSSPPWTGGSYEQYF. In DNA, the CDR3 is TGTGCCAGCAGTTCCCCCCCGTGGACAGGGGGAAGCTACGAGCAGTACTTC.

This clonotype has at least ten counts. The rearrangement uses TRBV19 and TRBJ1-2; TRBD1 aligns across 9 bases. The CDR3 totals 14 residues. Germline CDR1 LNHDA, CDR2 SQIVND (reference sequence). Trimming took 6 bases from V and 8 from J; bases not matched to a gene: 10. The chain's CDR3 is CASSPPRTGDGYTF. CDR3 DNA: TGTGCCAGTAGCCCACCCCGGACAGGGGACGGCTACACCTTC.